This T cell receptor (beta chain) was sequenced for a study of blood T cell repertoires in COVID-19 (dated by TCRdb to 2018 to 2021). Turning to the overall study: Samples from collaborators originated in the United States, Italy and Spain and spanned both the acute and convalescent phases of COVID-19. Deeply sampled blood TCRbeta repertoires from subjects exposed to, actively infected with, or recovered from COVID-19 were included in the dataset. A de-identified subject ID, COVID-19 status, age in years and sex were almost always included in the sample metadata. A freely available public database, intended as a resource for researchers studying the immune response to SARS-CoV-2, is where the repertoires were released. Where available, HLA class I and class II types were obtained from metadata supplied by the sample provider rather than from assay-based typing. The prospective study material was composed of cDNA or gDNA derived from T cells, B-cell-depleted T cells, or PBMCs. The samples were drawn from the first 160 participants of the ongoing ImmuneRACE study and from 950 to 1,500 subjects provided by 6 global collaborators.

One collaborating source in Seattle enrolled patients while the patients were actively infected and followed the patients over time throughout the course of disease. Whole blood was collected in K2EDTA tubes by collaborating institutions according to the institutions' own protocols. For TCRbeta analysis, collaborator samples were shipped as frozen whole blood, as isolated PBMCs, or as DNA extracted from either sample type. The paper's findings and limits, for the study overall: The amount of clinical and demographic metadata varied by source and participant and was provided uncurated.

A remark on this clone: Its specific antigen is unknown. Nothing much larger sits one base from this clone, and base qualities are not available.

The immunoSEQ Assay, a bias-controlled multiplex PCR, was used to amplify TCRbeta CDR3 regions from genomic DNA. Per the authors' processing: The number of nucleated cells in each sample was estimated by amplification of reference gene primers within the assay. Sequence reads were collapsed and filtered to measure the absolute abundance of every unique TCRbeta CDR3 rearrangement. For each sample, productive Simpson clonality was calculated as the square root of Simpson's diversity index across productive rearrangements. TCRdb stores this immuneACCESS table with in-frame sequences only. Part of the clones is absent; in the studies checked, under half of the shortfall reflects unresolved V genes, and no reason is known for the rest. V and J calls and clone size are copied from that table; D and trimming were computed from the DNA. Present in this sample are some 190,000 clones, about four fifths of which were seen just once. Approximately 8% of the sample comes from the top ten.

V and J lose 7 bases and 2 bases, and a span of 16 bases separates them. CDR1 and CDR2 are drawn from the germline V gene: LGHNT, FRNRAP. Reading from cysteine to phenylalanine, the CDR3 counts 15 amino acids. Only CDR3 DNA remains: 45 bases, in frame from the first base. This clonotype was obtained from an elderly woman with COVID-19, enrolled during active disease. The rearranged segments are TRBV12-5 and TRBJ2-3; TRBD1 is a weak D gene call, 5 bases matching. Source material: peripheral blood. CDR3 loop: CASAADRPLTDTQYF. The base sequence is TGTGCTAGTGCCGCCGACAGACCGCTCACAGATACGCAGTATTTT.